Below, 20 T cell receptor beta chains from the same sample are listed, as sequenced in a study of breast tumors, draining lymph nodes, adjacent tissues. Breast cancer patients provided tissue from their axillary draining lymph nodes. TCRdb used MiXCR to reprocess the multiplex PCR reads, holding one entry per CDR3 protein. The sample yields approximately 150,000 distinct CDR3 sequences, roughly 35% seen once. Sequencing was carried out using axillary lymph node tissue. The receptors here all came from a female donor with breast cancer. Some clones in this sample may be carry-over from other donors' samples.

CDR3 in amino acids: CASSLDDRAYTGELFF. CDR3 coding DNA: TGCGCCAGCAGCTTGGATGACAGGGCGTACACCGGGGAGCTGTTTTTT. This chain connects TRBV5-1 to TRBJ2-2; TRBD1 matches 7 bases. The CDR3 totals 16 residues. V lost 0 bases and J lost 3; bases outside the gene matches: 5. Germline V gives CDR1 SGHRS, CDR2 YFSETQ.

The table lists this clonotype with many counts. J is TRBJ2-3 and V is TRBV5-5, with D tentatively TRBD2 (5 bases). The CDR3 loop spans 16 amino acids. Germline V gene data show CDR1 as SGHKS and CDR2 as YYEKEE (reference sequence). V lost 0 bases, J lost 1 base, and 12 bases lay in between. Here the CDR3 DNA reads TGTGCCAGCAGCTTGGGTACAGCGGCCGGCACAGATACGCAGTATTTT. Amino acid sequence: CASSLGTAAGTDTQYF.

About this clonotype: The germline gene is not matched at one end of the junction; a read error may be the cause. V usage is TRBV19 and J usage is TRBJ1-6; 9 nucleotides agree with TRBD1. Germline CDR1 is LNHDA and CDR2 is SQIVND (reference sequence). The CDR3 has 14 amino acids. CDR3 residues: CASSISRDRDEQYF. The CDR3 nucleotides read TGTGCCAGTAGTATAAGCAGGGACAGGGACGAGCAGTACTTT.

There are many counts of this clonotype. The chain has TRBV6-5 and TRBJ2-7, with D possibly TRBD1 on 7 matching bases. The V and J ends lost 6 bases and 6 bases respectively, with 18 bases between them. The CDR3 contains 14 residues. Per germline, CDR1 MNHEY and CDR2 SVGAGI. The CDR3 DNA reads as TGTGCCAGCAGAAGGGACTCCCAGGGGGGCGAGCAGTACTTC. It encodes CASRRDSQGGEQYF.

This clonotype was found once. Sequence at one end of the junction differs from germline and may be a read error. The V gene is TRBV19, the J gene TRBJ2-3; 7 bases align to TRBD2. The CDR3 has 15 residues. Looked up from germline, CDR1 is LNHDA and CDR2 is SQIVND (reference sequence). CDR3 sequence (DNA): TGTGCCGGTAGAATGGAGGGACGGGAGGCAGATACGCAGTATTTT. This gives the protein CAGRMEGREADTQYF.

There are many counts of this clonotype. The DNA for the CDR3 is TGTGCCTGGTCTGACAGGGGGCTTAACACCGGGGAGCTGTTTTTT. Translating it yields CAWSDRGLNTGELFF. V usage is TRBV30 and J usage is TRBJ2-2; 10 nucleotides line up with TRBD1. The CDR3 length is 15 residues. J lost 2 bases, V lost 5 bases, and 5 bases had no gene match. Per the germline V gene, CDR1 is GTSNPN and CDR2 is SVGIG (reference sequence).

This clonotype was counted many times. This sequence may be a read error, since a much larger clone differs from it by one base. The chain uses TRBV7-8 and TRBJ2-5, with 12 bases fitting TRBD2. Per germline, CDR1 SGHVS and CDR2 FQNEAQ. Trimming cost V 3 bases and J 9 bases; bases outside gene matches: 14. CDR3 length equals 17 residues. CDR3 loop: CASSFPGLAGGQEPQYF. The DNA of the CDR3 is TGTGCCAGCAGCTTTCCCGGCCTAGCGGGGGGGCAGGAGCCCCAGTACTTC.

This clonotype occurred many times. The V gene is TRBV3-1, the J gene TRBJ2-7; D assignment may be TRBD1 or TRBD2 (5 bases each). The ends were cut back, 8 bases at V and 2 bases at J, with 10 bases in the middle. The CDR3 loop spans 12 amino acids. Germline V gene data show CDR1 as LGHDT and CDR2 as YNNKEL (reference sequence). In nucleotides, the CDR3 is TGTGCCAGCCGAGGGGTGACCTACGAGCAGTACTTC. Amino acids: CASRGVTYEQYF.

This clonotype was observed a few times. Possible read error: a much larger clone is one base away. In this CDR3 the conserved last residue, phenylalanine or tryptophan, is missing, so a read error is likely. CDR3 sequence (DNA): TGTGCCAGCAGCTTAGGACCAGGCCGTCGCGAGCAGTACCTC. It encodes CASSLGPGRREQYL. The genes are TRBV7-2 and TRBJ2-7; D unclear. The germline V and J ends were trimmed by 1 base and 6 bases, with 13 bases remaining between them. CDR1 is SGHTA, CDR2 FQGNSA, per germline. The CDR3 is made up of 14 amino acids.

Ten or more counts support this clonotype. The rearrangement links TRBV4-1 to TRBJ2-5; 11 bases fit TRBD2. This CDR3 has 17 amino acids. CDR1 MGHRA and CDR2 YSYEKL come from the germline V gene. V gave up 6 bases and J gave up 4 bases; unmatched junction bases: 13. The DNA of the CDR3 is TGCGCCAGCAGTCGGCTTTCGACTAGCGGGGTAGGAGAGACCCAGTACTTC. It codes for CASSRLSTSGVGETQYF.

For this clonotype: At one end, the junction sequence differs from germline, possibly due to a read error. The chain is built from TRBV7-9 and TRBJ1-6; no clear D gene. Germline-derived CDR1 and CDR2 are SEHNR and FQNEAQ (reference sequence). This CDR3 has 13 residues. CDR3 DNA sequence: TGCGCCAGCAGCCTTAGTGCGAGTTCACCCCTCCACTTT. Protein: CASSLSASSPLHF. The full variable domain, in which reference TRBV7-9 and TRBJ1-6 provide the parts outside the CDR3, is DTGVSQNPRHKITKRGQNVTFRCDPISEHNRLYWYRQTLGQGPEFLTYFQNEAQLEKSRLLSDRFSAERPKGSFSTLEIQRTEQGDSAMYLCASSLSASSPLHFGNGTRLTVT.

This clonotype was counted ten times or more. The chain uses TRBV12-3 or TRBV12-4 and TRBJ2-7, with 8 bases that match TRBD1. With 2 bases clipped from V and 0 bases from J, the junction kept 6 bases outside the gene matches. The length of the CDR3 is 16 residues. CDR3 region: CASSLSWDRSSYEQYF. CDR3 DNA: TGTGCCAGCAGTTTAAGCTGGGACAGGAGCTCCTACGAGCAGTACTTC.

As to this clonotype: Since a much larger clone is just one base distant, this may be a read error. The V and J genes are TRBV11-2 and TRBJ2-7; tentatively, D is TRBD1 or TRBD2 (6 bases each). Per germline, CDR1 SGHAT and CDR2 FQNNGV. V lost 4 bases and J 2 bases, leaving 18 bases between the germline ends. The CDR3 contains 16 residues. CDR3 in amino acids: CASSWVTGADAYEQYF. For the CDR3, the DNA is TGTGCCAGCAGCTGGGTCACGGGGGCGGACGCCTACGAGCAGTACTTC.

This clonotype turned up a few times. The V gene is TRBV28, the J gene TRBJ2-5; the match to TRBD2 covers 7 bases. The J segment lost 5 bases and the V segment lost 5 bases, leaving 11 bases of the junction unmatched. CDR3 size: 15 residues. CDR1 MDHEN and CDR2 SYDVKM come from the germline V gene. The CDR3 coding sequence is TGTGCCAGCAGTCCCCTCGCGGGAGCGGGGGAGACCCAGTACTTC. It translates to CASSPLAGAGETQYF. The whole variable domain, filled in from reference TRBV28 and TRBJ2-5, reads DVKVTQSSRYLVKRTGEKVFLECVQDMDHENMFWYRQDPGLGLRLIYFSYDVKMKEKGDIPEGYSVSREKKERFSLILESASTNQTSMYLCASSPLAGAGETQYFGPGTRLLVL.

The rearrangement links TRBV7-3 to TRBJ2-1, with D maybe TRBD1 (5 bases). This CDR3 spans 15 amino acids. Trimming took off 2 bases at V and 2 bases at J, with 10 bases between the two ends. Germline CDR1 and CDR2: SGHTA and FQGTGA. For the CDR3, the DNA is TGTGCCAGCAGCTTACAGGGTAGTACCTACAATGAGCAGTTCTTC. Encoded protein: CASSLQGSTYNEQFF.

The CDR3 nucleotides read TGTGCCAGCAGCGGGGACAAGGACACTGAAGCTTTCTTT. Its protein product is CASSGDKDTEAFF. The chain recombines TRBV5-6 with TRBJ1-1; D may be TRBD1 (6 bases). The CDR3 extends over 13 amino acids. Trimming took 4 bases from V and 3 from J, leaving 10 bases between them. Germline CDR1 and CDR2: SGHDT and YYEEEE.

In the case of this clonotype: This could be a read error, since a much larger clone is one nucleotide away. V gene TRBV9 combines with J gene TRBJ2-7, with D maybe TRBD2 (7 bases). CDR3 size: 14 residues. Germline V gene lookup returns CDR1 SGDLS and CDR2 YYNGEE. The CDR3 loop reads CASSVMWGGDEQSF. The CDR3 nucleotides are TGTGCCAGCAGCGTAATGTGGGGGGGCGACGAGCAGTCCTTC.

This clonotype was counted many times. J is TRBJ2-1 and V is TRBV24-1, with 8 bases aligning to TRBD2. Germline V lookup: CDR1 KGHDR, CDR2 SFDVKD. The CDR3 loop spans 15 amino acids. With 0 bases clipped from V and 7 bases from J, the junction kept 4 bases outside the gene matches. CDR3 residues: CATSDLRLASNEQFF. DNA of the CDR3: TGTGCCACCAGTGATTTGAGACTAGCGTCGAATGAGCAGTTCTTC.

This clonotype was seen many times. The gene calls are TRBV5-1 and TRBJ2-2; 7 nucleotides agree with TRBD2. J gave up 4 bases and V 4 bases, and 10 bases lay outside the gene matches. Germline-derived CDR1 and CDR2 are SGHRS and YFSETQ. The CDR3 is made up of 16 amino acids. The CDR3 DNA sequence: TGCGCCAGCAGCCCGAGGGCGGGAGTAGGCACCGGGGAGCTGTTTTTT. It encodes CASSPRAGVGTGELFF.

This clonotype showed up many times. The J gene is TRBJ2-2, the V gene TRBV7-8, with 7 bases fitting TRBD2. The CDR3 contains 15 residues. The V and J ends lost 2 bases and 0 bases, in that order; junction bases with no gene match: 0. The germline CDR1 and CDR2 sequences are SGHVS and FQNEAQ. The CDR3 sequence is CASSLSGANTGELFF. Written as DNA, the CDR3 is TGTGCCAGCAGCTTAAGCGGGGCGAACACCGGGGAGCTGTTTTTT.